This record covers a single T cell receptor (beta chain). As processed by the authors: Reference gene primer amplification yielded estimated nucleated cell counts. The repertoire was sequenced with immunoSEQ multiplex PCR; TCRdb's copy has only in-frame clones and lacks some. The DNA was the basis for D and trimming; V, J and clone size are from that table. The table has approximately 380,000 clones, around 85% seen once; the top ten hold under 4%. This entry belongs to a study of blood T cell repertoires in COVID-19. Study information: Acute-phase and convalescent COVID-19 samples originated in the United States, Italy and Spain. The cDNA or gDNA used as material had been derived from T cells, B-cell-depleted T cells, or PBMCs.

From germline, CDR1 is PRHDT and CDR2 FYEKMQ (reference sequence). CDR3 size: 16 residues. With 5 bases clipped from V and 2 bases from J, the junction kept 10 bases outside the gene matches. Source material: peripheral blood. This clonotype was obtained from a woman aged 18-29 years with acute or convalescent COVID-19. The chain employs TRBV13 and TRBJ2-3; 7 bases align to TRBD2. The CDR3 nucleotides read TGTGCCAGCAGCCCCCGTTTGCGGGAGACCACAGATACGCAGTATTTT. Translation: CASSPRLRETTDTQYF.